The sequence of this T cell receptor beta chain was determined in a study of CD8+CD57+ T cells in acquired aplastic anemia. Germline V CDR1 and CDR2: MNHNS, SASEGT. This CDR3 region has 15 residues. Whoever was chosen for sequencing had shown CD8+CD57+ cell expansion by flow cytometry. Severe acquired aplastic anemia was the diagnosis recorded for all patients. For CDR3 and TCR beta VDJ profiling, genomic DNA was the template used. Via MiXCR, TCRdb re-called the reads, giving one row per CDR3 protein. The data contain about 150,000 distinct CDR3 sequences, less than 60% of them singletons. Concerning this clonotype: A read error is possible here, since a much larger clone lies one base away.

Sequenced: sorted CD4+, CD8+, or CD8+CD57+ T cells (not recorded which) from PBMCs. The rearrangement links TRBV6-1 to TRBJ2-1, with D possibly being TRBD1 (6 bases). This TCR was recovered from a human donor with aplastic anemia. Here the CDR3 DNA reads TGTGCCAGCAAGCCACAGGGCAGCTCCGACAATGAGCAGTTCTTC. As protein: CASKPQGSSDNEQFF.